This T cell receptor (beta chain) emerged from a study of T cell clones after liver transplantation. Study context: TCRbeta sequencing after a pre-transplant mixed lymphocyte reaction identified graft-donor-reactive clones, later tracked in post-transplant blood. Timepoints were pre-transplant, pre-withdrawal, and after withdrawal was completed or failed.

The CDR3 covers 17 residues. Germline V CDR1 and CDR2: SNHLY, FYNNEI. Trimming shortened V by 7 bases and J by 2 bases, and 20 bases separated the two germline ends. Study results and limitations: Graft donor-reactive T cells may have migrated into the graft rather than being deleted.

Using immunoSEQ multiplex PCR, the repertoire was profiled, and TCRdb retains in-frame clones only, with some absent. Of about 47,000 clones listed, about 86% are singletons. Comments on this clone: The antigen is unknown.

Sequences were derived from CD8+ T cells from blood, sampled 12 months after liver transplant. The receptor was derived from a human patient who received a liver transplant. The graft donor may have given rise to some T cells. This rearrangement joins TRBV2 to TRBJ2-2, with TRBD2 as a possible D gene (5 bases). CDR3: CASKQPAAVGNTGELFF. The CDR3, as DNA: TGTGCCAGCAAGCAACCAGCGGCTGTCGGAAACACCGGGGAGCTGTTTTTT.